This passage covers 27 T cell receptor beta chains from one sample sequenced in a study of graft-versus-host responses after intestinal transplantation. No antigen has been assigned to these receptors. Measured with immunoSEQ multiplex PCR; TCRdb has only the in-frame clones, and not every one. The sample contains more than 95,000 clones, roughly 87% of which appear only once. The sequenced sample was unstimulated CD4+ T cells sorted from spleen or lymph node cells, obtained before intestinal transplant. Receptor source: a human donor who received an intestinal transplant.

J is TRBJ1-1 and V is TRBV5-1; 8 bases are shared with TRBD1. The CDR3 is 15 amino acids. J lost 4 bases, V lost 2 bases, and 7 bases had no gene match. Germline V gene data show CDR1 as SGHRS and CDR2 as YFSETQ. The CDR3 bases are TGCGCCAGCAGCTTAGCAGGGGGCGCGATCACTGAAGCTTTCTTT. This encodes CASSLAGGAITEAFF. The full variable domain, with the rest looked up from reference TRBV5-1 and TRBJ1-1, is KAGVTQTPRYLIKTRGQQVTLSCSPISGHRSVSWYQQTPGQGLQFLFEYFSETQRNKGNFPGRFSGRQFSNSRSEMNVSTLELGDSALYLCASSLAGGAITEAFFGQGTRLTVV.

This chain links TRBV5-1 with TRBJ2-2, with D unclear. Trimming removed 2 bases at V and 0 bases at J, with 11 bases between. The germline V gene encodes CDR1 SGHRS and CDR2 YFSETQ. The CDR3 extends over 16 amino acids. The CDR3 nucleotides are TGCGCCAGCAGCTTCCTACAAAGGGCGAACACCGGGGAGCTGTTTTTT. It is translated as CASSFLQRANTGELFF.

The chain couples TRBV7-9 to TRBJ2-7, with 10 bases lining up with TRBD1. This CDR3 comprises 14 residues. The ends lost 5 bases at V and 1 base at J; junction bases unmatched: 2. Germline V gene data show CDR1 as SEHNR and CDR2 as FQNEAQ (reference sequence). CDR3 region: CASSRDRGSYEQYF. For the CDR3, the DNA is TGTGCCAGCAGCCGGGACAGGGGATCCTACGAGCAGTACTTC. Filled out from reference TRBV7-9 and TRBJ2-7, the complete variable domain reads DTGVSQNPRHKITKRGQNVTFRCDPISEHNRLYWYRQTLGQGPEFLTYFQNEAQLEKSRLLSDRFSAERPKGSFSTLEIQRTEQGDSAMYLCASSRDRGSYEQYFGPGTRLTVT.

This chain uses TRBV7-3 with TRBJ2-1, with D possibly being TRBD1 or TRBD2 (5 bases each). V lost 5 bases to trimming and J lost 0 bases, with 14 bases between them. Germline CDR1 and CDR2: SGHTA and FQGTGA. This CDR3 has 16 residues. CDR3: CASSKRGDGSYNEQFF. Written as DNA, the CDR3 is TGTGCCAGCAGCAAGAGGGGCGACGGCTCCTACAATGAGCAGTTCTTC.

The V call is TRBV7-3, the J call TRBJ2-6; a weak D match, TRBD1 (5 bases). The germline V gene has CDR1 SGHTA and CDR2 FQGTGA. The CDR3 is made up of 15 amino acids. The germline V and J ends were trimmed by 2 bases and 2 bases, with 7 bases remaining between them. DNA for the CDR3: TGTGCCAGCAGCTTAGCAGGGCCTGGGGCCAACGTCCTGACTTTC. It specifies CASSLAGPGANVLTF.

The chain combines TRBV7-2 with TRBJ2-5; TRBD1 is a possible D gene (8 bases). V was cut by 5 bases and J by 5 bases, with 21 bases left in between. This CDR3 has 16 amino acids. CDR1 SGHTA and CDR2 FQGNSA come from the germline V gene. CDR3: CASSRGDRQGYETQYF. CDR3 nucleotide sequence: TGTGCCAGCAGCCGGGGGGATAGACAGGGGTACGAGACCCAGTACTTC.

The V and J genes are TRBV7-9 and TRBJ1-5; no definite D call. The CDR3 totals 13 residues. The V gene lost 5 bases and the J gene lost 5 bases, with 10 bases spanning the gap. The V gene's germline CDR1 is SEHNR and CDR2 FQNEAQ (reference sequence). The CDR3 loop reads CASSNDGYQPQHF. The CDR3 nucleotides are TGTGCCAGCAGCAATGACGGATATCAGCCCCAGCATTTT.

V and J are TRBV5-4 and TRBJ1-1, with 12 nucleotides matching TRBD1. The V gene end was trimmed by 6 bases and the J gene end by 1 base; junction bases not matched to a gene: 16. The germline V gene has CDR1 SGHNT and CDR2 YYREEE (reference sequence). The CDR3 sequence is 19 residues long. The CDR3, as DNA: TGTGCCAGCACGCCCACCCTCCGGGACAGGGGGCTTGCGAACACTGAAGCTTTCTTT. Its protein is CASTPTLRDRGLANTEAFF.

The chain links TRBV4-2 to TRBJ2-7, with 11 bases lining up with TRBD2. The V and J ends lost 4 bases and 6 bases, in that order; junction bases with no gene match: 8. The CDR3 loop spans 15 amino acids. Germline lookup yields CDR1 LGHNA and CDR2 YNFKEQ. CDR3 DNA: TGTGCCAGCAGCCGAATAGCGGGAGGGCCAGTCGAGCAGTACTTC. Translated: CASSRIAGGPVEQYF.

The rearrangement joins TRBV14 to TRBJ2-4; D could derive from TRBD1 or TRBD2 (6 bases each). The germline V gene encodes CDR1 SGHDN and CDR2 FVKESK. This CDR3 contains 13 residues. V was clipped by 4 bases and J by 7 bases, with 11 bases between them. CDR3 DNA sequence: TGTGCCAGCAGCCCGACTAGGGGGAACATTCAGTACTTC. Translated, it gives CASSPTRGNIQYF.

The chain uses TRBV5-6 and TRBJ2-3; D perhaps matches TRBD2 (5 bases). This CDR3 is 13 amino acids long. Deletions cut 1 base from V and 4 bases from J, with 7 bases between. Germline V CDR1 and CDR2: SGHDT, YYEEEE. The CDR3 region is CASSLNSADTQYF. The CDR3 DNA sequence: TGTGCCAGCAGCTTGAATAGCGCAGATACGCAGTATTTT.

The CDR3 nucleotides are TGTGCCAGCAGCCCCAGGGGGAGCTCCTACAATGAGCAGTTCTTC. This encodes CASSPRGSSYNEQFF. The rearrangement joins TRBV6-1 to TRBJ2-1, with 7 bases aligning to TRBD1. Germline assignment: CDR1 MNHNS and CDR2 SASEGT. CDR3 length equals 15 residues. The ends lost 6 bases at V and 0 bases at J; junction bases unmatched: 5.

This clone has just a few counts. The chain carries TRBV9 and TRBJ2-5; TRBD2 is a possible D gene (6 bases). CDR1 is SGDLS, CDR2 YYNGEE, per germline. This CDR3 is 14 amino acids long. The V gene lost 0 bases and the J gene lost 2 bases, with 8 bases spanning the gap. CDR3 sequence: CASSVAAGQETQYF. The CDR3 DNA follows: TGTGCCAGCAGCGTAGCGGCGGGGCAAGAGACCCAGTACTTC.

The chain uses TRBV5-4 and TRBJ1-4; D is perhaps TRBD1 (6 bases). V shed 4 bases and J shed 7 bases, with 17 bases lying between them. This CDR3 spans 15 amino acids. The germline V gene encodes CDR1 SGHNT and CDR2 YYREEE (reference sequence). As DNA, the CDR3 is TGTGCCAGCAGCCCAACAGGGAATGAGGGTGAAAAACTGTTTTTT. It codes for CASSPTGNEGEKLFF.

The gene calls are TRBV29-1 and TRBJ2-3, with unresolved D. V lost 4 bases to trimming and J lost 5 bases, with 4 bases between them. This CDR3 has 10 residues. Germline CDR1 reads SQVTM; CDR2 reads ANQGSEA. The CDR3 region has the DNA TGCAGCGTTGCGGAAGATACGCAGTATTTT. It translates to CSVAEDTQYF.

The J gene is TRBJ2-7, the V gene TRBV11-2, with D perhaps matching TRBD1 (6 bases). Germline-derived CDR1 and CDR2 are SGHAT and FQNNGV. The ends were cut back, 5 bases at V and 3 bases at J, with 11 bases in the middle. This CDR3 has 13 amino acids. CDR3 DNA: TGTGCCAGCAGCCCGGACAGAAACTACGAGCAGTACTTC. This codes for CASSPDRNYEQYF.

The chain couples TRBV5-4 to TRBJ2-7; 9 bases are a match to TRBD2. The germline CDR1 and CDR2 sequences are SGHNT and YYREEE (reference sequence). The CDR3 is 15 residues long. V shed 0 bases, J shed 3 bases, and the junction held 4 bases outside the gene matches. The CDR3 loop is CASSLDSGSSYEQYF. The CDR3 DNA follows: TGTGCCAGCAGCTTGGATAGCGGGAGTAGCTACGAGCAGTACTTC.

The V gene is TRBV2, the J gene TRBJ1-1, with D tentatively TRBD1 (5 bases). The CDR3 totals 13 residues. Germline V gene data show CDR1 as SNHLY and CDR2 as FYNNEI. Trimming left V 4 bases short and J 4 bases short, with 10 bases between. This CDR3 reads CASSVGQATEAFF. CDR3 bases: TGTGCCAGCAGTGTTGGACAAGCCACTGAAGCTTTCTTT. The entire variable domain, with the rest obtained from reference TRBV2 and TRBJ1-1, is as follows: EPEVTQTPSHQVTQMGQEVILRCVPISNHLYFYWYRQILGQKVEFLVSFYNNEISEKSEIFDDQFSVERPDGSNFTLKIRSTKLEDSAMYFCASSVGQATEAFFGQGTRLTVV.

With regard to this clone: Other DNA sequences within the sample encode an identical CDR3. The chain links TRBV19 to TRBJ2-7; no clear D. The CDR3 extends over 14 amino acids. V shed 1 base and J shed 0 bases, with 7 bases lying between them. Germline V CDR1 and CDR2: LNHDA, SQIVND (reference sequence). The CDR3 sequence: CASSIGRFSYEQYF. In DNA, the CDR3 is TGTGCCAGTAGTATAGGGCGATTCTCCTACGAGCAGTACTTC. The variable domain in full, with the rest retrieved from reference TRBV19 and TRBJ2-7, is DGGITQSPKYLFRKEGQNVTLSCEQNLNHDAMYWYRQDPGQGLRLIYYSQIVNDFQKGDIAEGYSVSREKKESFPLTVTSAQKNPTAFYLCASSIGRFSYEQYFGPGTRLTVT.

The chain couples TRBV9 to TRBJ1-1; D not resolved. The germline V and J ends were trimmed by 0 bases and 0 bases, with 9 bases remaining between them. The CDR3 contains 15 residues. CDR1 is SGDLS, CDR2 YYNGEE, per germline. CDR3 sequence reads: CASSVAVGMNTEAFF. CDR3 nucleotides: TGTGCCAGCAGCGTAGCTGTGGGTATGAACACTGAAGCTTTCTTT.

About this clone itself: The same CDR3 is also encoded by other DNA sequences in this sample. The V gene is TRBV11-2, the J gene TRBJ2-2; 12 nucleotides agree with TRBD2. CDR3 length: 16 amino acids. With V trimmed by 5 bases and J by 4 bases, 5 bases remained unmatched. Germline values: CDR1 SGHAT, CDR2 FQNNGV. CDR3 nucleotides: TGTGCCAGCAGCCCGCTAGCGGGGGGGAGCACCGGGGAGCTGTTTTTT. As protein: CASSPLAGGSTGELFF.

This clone was recorded once. The chain couples TRBV5-4 to TRBJ2-3, with D uncertain. Trimming stripped 0 bases from V and 2 bases from J, with 10 bases between. Germline V gene sequence: CDR1 SGHNT, CDR2 YYREEE (reference sequence). The length of the CDR3 is 15 residues. CDR3 amino acids: CASSLAGSLTDTQYF. CDR3 DNA: TGTGCCAGCAGCTTGGCGGGTTCCCTCACAGATACGCAGTATTTT.

This clone was detected once. This sequence joins TRBV18 and TRBJ2-3; 12 bases fit TRBD2. CDR1 KGHSH and CDR2 LQKENI come from the germline V gene. The CDR3 covers 14 residues. The V and J ends lost 3 bases and 5 bases, in that order; junction bases with no gene match: 0. CDR3 DNA: TGTGCCAGCTCACCGACTAGCGGGGGAGATACGCAGTATTTT. Translation gives CASSPTSGGDTQYF.

The rearrangement links TRBV5-1 to TRBJ1-1, with D unclear. V lost 0 bases and J 6 bases, leaving 9 bases between the germline ends. Germline V gene sequence: CDR1 SGHRS, CDR2 YFSETQ. The CDR3 runs 13 residues. As DNA, the CDR3 is TGCGCCAGCAGCTTGGAGGCCGGTGCTGAAGCTTTCTTT. Its protein is CASSLEAGAEAFF.

The V and J genes are TRBV5-1 and TRBJ1-2; D uncertain. In germline, CDR1 is SGHRS, CDR2 YFSETQ. This CDR3 has 15 residues. Trimming took off 0 bases at V and 4 bases at J, with 13 bases between the two ends. The CDR3 nucleotides are TGCGCCAGCAGCTTGGGGGTCGAGCCAGTCTATGGCTACACCTTC. It encodes CASSLGVEPVYGYTF.

The chain employs TRBV29-1 and TRBJ1-1; D is uncertain. The CDR3 loop spans 10 amino acids. Germline loops: CDR1 SQVTM, CDR2 ANQGSEA. V gave up 5 bases and J gave up 3 bases, with 4 bases separating them. The CDR3 DNA reads as TGCAGCGTTCTTGACACTGAAGCTTTCTTT. It codes for CSVLDTEAFF.

Only a few counts were recorded for this clone. CDR3 sequence (DNA): TGTGCCAGCAGTACTCACAGGGGCGCAACTAATGAAAAACTGTTTTTT. Translating gives CASSTHRGATNEKLFF. The genes are TRBV27 and TRBJ1-4, with TRBD1 identical over 7 bases. From germline, CDR1 is MNHEY and CDR2 SMNVEV (reference sequence). The CDR3 has 16 amino acids. With V trimmed by 5 bases and J by 0 bases, 6 bases remained unmatched.